The source of this TCR beta chain is a study of T cells after yellow fever vaccination. In TCRdb, the 5' RACE reads were re-called with MiXCR into one record per CDR3 protein. The sample lists hundreds of thousands of distinct CDR3 sequences; roughly 13% were seen once. V was clipped by 2 bases and J by 2 bases, with 17 bases between them. Germline CDR1 SGHRS, CDR2 YFSETQ. This CDR3 spans 17 amino acids. The sample holds a few counts of this clonotype. The chain carries TRBV5-1 and TRBJ1-3; no reliable D call. The sample consisted of PBMCs, taken on the day of the yellow fever booster vaccination. This clonotype was obtained from a man aged 30 to 39 who received the YFV17D yellow fever vaccine. DNA of the CDR3: TGCGCCAGCAGCTTCGGCGACATGATGAAGACTGGAAACACCATATATTTT. Encoded protein: CASSFGDMMKTGNTIYF.